These T cell receptor beta chains were read from a single sample in a study of T cells in Graves' hyperthyroidism and ophthalmopathy. From the multiplex PCR reads, TCRdb called clonotypes with MiXCR, one entry per CDR3 protein. The table includes around 290,000 distinct CDR3 sequences, roughly 13% detected once. The sequenced sample was blood. These receptors were collected from a woman in her 40s with Graves' hyperthyroidism. Each CDR3 is given with its conserved first and last residue. A D gene is named only where the DNA matches it firmly. Expanded clones are given a class, and other clones once, few, many or no size at all.

d_call	v_call	j_call	clone_size	cdr3_nt	cdr3_aa
.	TRBV19	TRBJ2-2	few	TGTGCCAGTAGTTCCTTACAGGGACGAACCGGGGAGCTGTTTTTT	CASSSLQGRTGELFF
TRBD2	TRBV20-1	TRBJ2-7	many	TGCAGTGCTTCGAATGGACTAGCGGGAGGGGCCTACGAGCAGTACTTC	CSASNGLAGGAYEQYF
TRBD2	TRBV6-1	TRBJ2-1	few	TGTGCCAGCGGGCCTATAGCGGGAGGAATTTACAATGAGCAGTTCTTC	CASGPIAGGIYNEQFF
.	TRBV24-1	TRBJ2-1	.	TGTGCCACCAGTGGCCGCCCAGGGCGGAACCCTAGGGATGAGCAGTTCTTC	CATSGRPGRNPRDEQFF
TRBD2	TRBV7-9	TRBJ2-1	many	TGTGCCAGCAGCTCAGCTCTAGCGGGAGGGCCGTGGAACGAGCAGTTCTTC	CASSSALAGGPWNEQFF
.	TRBV12-3/TRBV12-4	TRBJ1-1	many	TGTGCCAGCAGGAAACCATTGAACACTGAAGCTTTCTTT	CASRKPLNTEAFF
.	TRBV24-1	TRBJ1-5	many	TGTGCCACCAGTGATTTATGGACTTATAGCAATCAGCCCCAGCATTTT	CATSDLWTYSNQPQHF
.	TRBV28	TRBJ1-1	many	TGTGCCAGCGGGGCCCTCCCAGATACTGAAGCTTTCTTT	CASGALPDTEAFF
TRBD1	TRBV2	TRBJ2-6	many	TGTGCCAGCAGTGACGGAGGGACAGGTCGCACTGGGGCCAACGTCCTGACTTTC	CASSDGGTGRTGANVLTF
.	TRBV5-6	TRBJ2-1	few	TGTGCCAGCCACAGAACAGTCAGGAGACCATACAATGAGCAGTTCTTC	CASHRTVRRPYNEQFF
TRBD1	TRBV2	TRBJ2-3	many	TGTGCCAGCAATGGGGGACAGGGGGCAACAGATACGCAGTATTTT	CASNGGQGATDTQYF
TRBD1	TRBV28	TRBJ2-7	many	TGTGCCAGCAGCTACGAGGGGGCCTTATTCGAGCAGTACTTC	CASSYEGALFEQYF
.	TRBV27	TRBJ2-5	few	TGTGCCAGCATGGGTGCGGACCAAGAGACCCAGTACTTC	CASMGADQETQYF
.	TRBV7-2	TRBJ2-2	few	TGTGCCAGCAGCTTAGTAGCAGACTACACCGGGGAGCTGTTTTTT	CASSLVADYTGELFF
.	TRBV7-9	TRBJ1-3	many	TGTGCCAGCAGGTCCGCAGGGGCGACTGGAAACACCATATATTTT	CASRSAGATGNTIYF
.	TRBV2	TRBJ2-4	.	TGTGCCAGCAGGGCCGACAAAAACATTCAGTACTTC	CASRADKNIQYF
TRBD2	TRBV28	TRBJ2-7	many	TGTGCCAGCAGTTTAATAGCGGGAGGGCTCGAGCAGTACTTC	CASSLIAGGLEQYF
TRBD2	TRBV7-9	TRBJ2-1	.	TGTGCCAGCAGCCTATCCGGGACTATAAACAATGAGCAGTTCTTC	CASSLSGTINNEQFF
.	TRBV12-3/TRBV12-4	TRBJ2-4	many	TGTGCCAGCAGTCCGGGGACAGCCAAAAACATTCAGTACTTC	CASSPGTAKNIQYF
.	TRBV7-9	TRBJ2-1	few	TGTGCCAGCAGCTTTACCCTGAGTCCGGAATTCTCCTACAATGAGCAGTTCTTC	CASSFTLSPEFSYNEQFF
TRBD2	TRBV29-1	TRBJ2-1	.	TGCAGCGTAGGACTAGCGGGAGGTCTTGATGAGCAGTTCTTC	CSVGLAGGLDEQFF
TRBD1	TRBV4-2	TRBJ1-4	.	TGTGCCAGCAGCCAAGAGGGACAGGGCGGAACTAATGAAAAACTGTTTTTT	CASSQEGQGGTNEKLFF
.	TRBV3-1	TRBJ1-4	many	TGTGCCAGCAGCCAAGATCAGGGACGGACTAATGAAAAACTGTTTTTT	CASSQDQGRTNEKLFF
.	TRBV6-1	TRBJ2-1	few	TGTGCCAGCAGTGAAAGTTTGGGGCGAGCGTCAACCTACTCCTACAATGAGCAGTTCTTC	CASSESLGRASTYSYNEQFF
TRBD1	TRBV7-2	TRBJ2-1	many	TGTGCCAGCAGCTTAGTTGTGGGACAGGGAAGGAATGAGCAGTTCTTC	CASSLVVGQGRNEQFF
.	TRBV19	TRBJ2-3	few	TGTGCCAGTAGTATAAGTACAGGCACAGATACGCAGTATTTT	CASSISTGTDTQYF
.	TRBV4-1	TRBJ2-3	.	TGCGCCAGCAGCTCCATAGGTGGAGATACGCAGTATTTT	CASSSIGGDTQYF
.	TRBV7-8	TRBJ2-3	many	TGTGCCAGCAAAAGCCAGGGGGGGCTCAGTGGGACAGATACGCAGTATTTT	CASKSQGGLSGTDTQYF
.	TRBV27	TRBJ2-1	few	TGTGCCAGCAGTGTGACAGGAAATCACAATGAGCAGTTCTTC	CASSVTGNHNEQFF
TRBD1	TRBV2	TRBJ1-2	many	TGTGCCGCCGACAGGGGAATTAGCGGCTACACCTTC	CAADRGISGYTF
.	TRBV27	TRBJ1-6	many	TGTGCCAGCAGTGACTATCCCCCCGCTGAGGTCTATAATTCACCCCTCCACTTT	CASSDYPPAEVYNSPLHF